These 11 T cell receptor beta chains share one sample of origin, sequenced in a study of OX40 agonist ivuxolimab in advanced cancers. This table comes from immunoSEQ multiplex PCR, and its TCRdb copy is limited to in-frame clones, with some not included. The sample has over 55,000 clones; over 75% are singletons. The sequenced sample was CD4+ or CD8+ T cells sorted from blood, obtained in a trial of the OX40 agonist ivuxolimab. The receptors here all came from an adult with an advanced solid tumor such as melanoma, head and neck, liver or kidney cancer.

This clone came up a few times. The V call is TRBV28, the J call TRBJ2-7; TRBD1 matches 8 bases. This CDR3 region has 14 residues. J lost 6 bases, V lost 5 bases, and 9 bases had no gene match. In germline, CDR1 is MDHEN, CDR2 SYDVKM. CDR3 sequence (DNA): TGTGCCAGCAGTGCCCGGACAGGGCCTCGCGAGCAGTACGTC. Translating it yields CASSARTGPREQYV.

The J gene is TRBJ2-5, the V gene TRBV2; 8 positions agree with TRBD1. CDR1 is SNHLY, CDR2 FYNNEI, per germline. V shed 9 bases, J shed 2 bases, and the junction held 2 bases outside the gene matches. The CDR3 extends over 12 amino acids. The CDR3 loop reads CARNRGQETQYF. The CDR3 DNA reads as TGTGCCAGAAACAGGGGGCAAGAGACCCAGTACTTC.

The chain carries TRBV19 and TRBJ1-3, with TRBD1 identical over 7 bases. Germline V lookup: CDR1 LNHDA, CDR2 SQIVND (reference sequence). CDR3 length: 14 amino acids. Trimming removed 10 bases from V and 0 bases from J; junction bases left unmatched: 6. CDR3 sequence (DNA): TGTGCCACCTCGGACAGGAGCTCTGGAAACACCATATATTTT. This sequence encodes CATSDRSSGNTIYF.

This clone was seen a single time. This chain connects TRBV29-1 to TRBJ2-1; 7 bases are shared with TRBD2. The CDR3 loop spans 13 amino acids. Looked up from germline, CDR1 is SQVTM and CDR2 is ANQGSEA. J lost 7 bases, V lost 3 bases, and 6 bases had no gene match. For the CDR3, the DNA is TGCAGCGTTGACTGGAGGGGAGGGAATGAGCAGTTCTTC. Protein product: CSVDWRGGNEQFF.

The rearrangement links TRBV19 to TRBJ2-7, with TRBD2 identical over 12 bases. The ends lost 7 bases at V and 0 bases at J; junction bases unmatched: 4. From germline, CDR1 is LNHDA and CDR2 SQIVND (reference sequence). This CDR3 comprises 15 residues. The CDR3 nucleotides read TGTGCCAGTACCCTGACTAGCGGGAGCTCCTACGAGCAGTACTTC. Its protein product is CASTLTSGSSYEQYF. Drawing the rest from reference TRBV19 and TRBJ2-7, the complete variable domain is DGGITQSPKYLFRKEGQNVTLSCEQNLNHDAMYWYRQDPGQGLRLIYYSQIVNDFQKGDIAEGYSVSREKKESFPLTVTSAQKNPTAFYLCASTLTSGSSYEQYFGPGTRLTVT.

This clone turned up a few times. The rearrangement uses TRBV2 and TRBJ1-6, with a weak D call TRBD1 (6 bases). V was shortened by 7 bases and J by 8 bases, with 18 bases between the two germline ends. The CDR3 consists of 15 residues. From germline, CDR1 is SNHLY and CDR2 FYNNEI. Here the CDR3 reads CASKALDSGYSPLHF. In nucleotides, the CDR3 is TGTGCCAGCAAAGCCCTGGACAGCGGATATTCACCCCTCCACTTT.

The chain joins TRBV9 to TRBJ1-2, with 9 bases aligning to TRBD1. The CDR3 is 15 amino acids. The ends lost 0 bases at V and 4 bases at J; junction bases unmatched: 4. The germline gives CDR1 SGDLS, CDR2 YYNGEE. Written as DNA, the CDR3 is TGTGCCAGCAGCGTAGTCGACAGGGGGGGCTATGGCTACACCTTC. Encoded protein: CASSVVDRGGYGYTF.

The chain joins TRBV15 to TRBJ1-4, with D perhaps TRBD1 (5 bases). The V and J ends lost 6 bases and 0 bases respectively, with 8 bases between them. This CDR3 has 14 amino acids. From germline, CDR1 is LNHNV and CDR2 YYDKDF (reference sequence). The CDR3 nucleotides read TGTGCCACCAGGACAGTTGCAACTAATGAAAAACTGTTTTTT. Translated: CATRTVATNEKLFF.

This clone was seen only a few times. This chain uses TRBV28 with TRBJ2-5; D is undetermined. Germline V gene data show CDR1 as MDHEN and CDR2 as SYDVKM. The V and J ends lost 0 bases and 0 bases respectively, with 5 bases between them. The CDR3 is 14 residues long. CDR3 amino acids: CASSLWGNQETQYF. The CDR3 DNA follows: TGTGCCAGCAGTTTATGGGGAAACCAAGAGACCCAGTACTTC.

The chain is built from TRBV28 and TRBJ2-1, with 9 positions matching TRBD2. CDR3 length: 14 residues. Germline V gene data show CDR1 as MDHEN and CDR2 as SYDVKM. V lost 9 bases and J lost 4; bases outside the gene matches: 7. The CDR3: CARISGSQYNEQFF. The CDR3 bases are TGTGCCAGGATTAGCGGGAGCCAATACAATGAGCAGTTCTTC.

The chain links TRBV5-1 to TRBJ2-2; no clear D gene. The CDR3 consists of 13 residues. Looked up from germline, CDR1 is SGHRS and CDR2 is YFSETQ. Trimming cost V 0 bases and J 7 bases, with 7 bases left between them. The CDR3 here is CASSLEHLGELFF. The CDR3 nucleotides read TGCGCCAGCAGCTTGGAGCACCTCGGGGAGCTGTTTTTT.